These 31 T cell receptor beta chains originate from one sample sequenced in a study of T cells in Graves' hyperthyroidism and ophthalmopathy. The TCR beta CDR3 regions underwent amplification using RNA transcripts as the source. The HTBI primer set drove a first-round RT-PCR of the TCR CDR3. TCRdb processed the multiplex PCR reads anew with MiXCR; each CDR3 protein has one entry. The sample records roughly 240,000 distinct CDR3 sequences, roughly 17% being singletons. Sequencing input: blood. The source of these receptors is a woman under 30 with Graves' ophthalmopathy.

This clonotype has a count of ten or more. The chain joins TRBV7-9 to TRBJ2-3; possible D gene TRBD2, 5 bases. Trimming cost V 3 bases and J 0 bases, with 7 bases left between them. The CDR3 has 14 amino acids. Looked up from germline, CDR1 is SEHNR and CDR2 is FQNEAQ (reference sequence). The CDR3 loop reads CASSFRGSTDTQYF. CDR3 nucleotide sequence: TGTGCCAGCAGCTTCCGGGGAAGCACAGATACGCAGTATTTT.

This clonotype was observed at least ten times. This rearrangement joins TRBV12-3 or TRBV12-4 to TRBJ1-6; D may be TRBD1 (5 bases). The CDR3 loop spans 14 amino acids. The germline V and J ends were trimmed by 1 base and 8 bases, with 9 bases remaining between them. This chain's CDR3 is CASSLGGGYSPLHF. The CDR3 DNA reads as TGTGCCAGCAGTTTAGGGGGCGGATATTCACCCCTCCACTTT.

This clonotype was picked up many times. The V gene is TRBV28, the J gene TRBJ1-2; possible D gene TRBD1, 6 bases. V was clipped by 6 bases and J by 6 bases, with 14 bases between them. Germline V lookup: CDR1 MDHEN, CDR2 SYDVKM. This CDR3 is built from 13 residues. The CDR3 DNA follows: TGTGCCAGCAGCCAAAACAGGGTTGATGGCTACACCTTC. Its translation is CASSQNRVDGYTF.

Ten or more counts support this clonotype. The genes are TRBV5-5 and TRBJ1-1, with D possibly matching TRBD1 (6 bases). Trimming stripped 2 bases from V and 5 bases from J, with 13 bases between. CDR1 is SGHKS, CDR2 YYEKEE, per germline (reference sequence). This CDR3 has 14 amino acids. Here the CDR3 reads CASSLQGSGTEAFF. The CDR3 DNA is TGTGCCAGCAGCTTACAGGGAAGTGGGACTGAAGCTTTCTTT.

This clonotype came up many times. The V gene is TRBV2, the J gene TRBJ1-6; D is possibly TRBD1 (5 bases). Trimming stripped 8 bases from V and 0 bases from J, with 17 bases between. CDR3 length: 17 residues. Germline V lookup: CDR1 SNHLY, CDR2 FYNNEI. In nucleotides, the CDR3 is TGTGCCAGCTCTGGGGGTGCGTCAAGCTCCTATAATTCACCCCTCCACTTT. It specifies CASSGGASSSYNSPLHF.

This clonotype was counted ten times or more. The V gene is TRBV4-1, the J gene TRBJ2-1; no definite D call. The CDR3 totals 14 residues. V shed 8 bases and J shed 7 bases, with 18 bases lying between them. The germline CDR1 and CDR2 sequences are MGHRA and YSYEKL. The CDR3 sequence: CASSPAGLVNEQFF. CDR3 DNA: TGCGCCAGCTCTCCTGCAGGCTTGGTAAATGAGCAGTTCTTC.

Many counts were recorded for this clonotype. V and J are TRBV6-1 and TRBJ2-3, with TRBD2 identical over 11 bases. The germline CDR1 and CDR2 sequences are MNHNS and SASEGT. The CDR3 is made up of 17 amino acids. V lost 5 bases and J lost 7; bases outside the gene matches: 14. CDR3: CASSSPRGTSGGNTQYF. The CDR3 coding sequence is TGTGCCAGCAGTTCCCCCAGAGGAACTAGCGGGGGTAATACGCAGTATTTT.

Of note for this clonotype: Given a much more abundant clone one base away, this may be a read error. The chain is built from TRBV10-3 and TRBJ1-1; TRBD1 might be the D (5 bases). Germline CDR1 is ENHRY and CDR2 is SYGVKD. The CDR3 spans 15 residues. The DNA for the CDR3 is TGTGCCATCAGTGAGTCGGGGGTTTGGAACACTGAAGCTTCCTTT. This codes for CAISESGVWNTEASF.

This clonotype came up a few times. In DNA, the CDR3 is TGTGCCAGCAGCTTTGCAGGGGGAGCCTACGAGCAGTACTTC. The encoded protein is CASSFAGGAYEQYF. The chain combines TRBV7-9 with TRBJ2-7; TRBD1 matches at 7 bases. Looked up from germline, CDR1 is SEHNR and CDR2 is FQNEAQ (reference sequence). CDR3 length: 14 residues. With 3 bases clipped from V and 2 bases from J, the junction kept 4 bases outside the gene matches.

This chain joins TRBV27 and TRBJ2-4, with 8 bases matching TRBD2. The V gene's germline CDR1 is MNHEY and CDR2 SMNVEV (reference sequence). The V and J ends lost 5 bases and 4 bases, in that order; junction bases with no gene match: 10. The CDR3 loop spans 16 amino acids. The CDR3 coding sequence is TGTGCCAGCAGTACCCGGTTTAGCGGGGCTAAAAACATTCAGTACTTC. It yields the protein CASSTRFSGAKNIQYF.

This clonotype was picked up many times. The rearrangement links TRBV4-1 to TRBJ2-5; D is undetermined. The CDR3 length is 15 residues. From germline, CDR1 is MGHRA and CDR2 YSYEKL. Trimming shortened V by 1 base and J by 5 bases, and 14 bases separated the two germline ends. The CDR3: CASSQGPWVRETQYF. In DNA form, the CDR3 reads TGCGCCAGCAGCCAAGGACCCTGGGTTAGGGAGACCCAGTACTTC.

This clonotype showed up many times. V is TRBV7-9 and J is TRBJ1-4, with 9 bases that match TRBD1. V trimming: 5 bases; J trimming: 8 bases; junction bases outside the gene matches: 6. This CDR3 has 14 residues. Germline assignment: CDR1 SEHNR and CDR2 FQNEAQ (reference sequence). The CDR3 loop is CASSTDRGGEKLFF. The CDR3 DNA reads as TGTGCCAGCAGCACGGACAGGGGAGGAGAAAAACTGTTTTTT. Full variable domain (remainder filled in from reference TRBV7-9 and TRBJ1-4): DTGVSQNPRHKITKRGQNVTFRCDPISEHNRLYWYRQTLGQGPEFLTYFQNEAQLEKSRLLSDRFSAERPKGSFSTLEIQRTEQGDSAMYLCASSTDRGGEKLFFGSGTQLSVL.

This clonotype has at least ten counts. The CDR3 here is CASSPRQSSGANVLTF. The CDR3 DNA sequence: TGTGCCAGCTCACCAAGACAGAGCTCTGGGGCCAACGTCCTGACTTTC. This sequence joins TRBV18 and TRBJ2-6; maybe TRBD1 (5 bases). This CDR3 has 16 amino acids. With 2 bases removed from V and 0 bases from J, the gap between germline ends came to 8 bases. The germline CDR1 and CDR2 sequences are KGHSH and LQKENI.

This clonotype was detected many times. This sequence joins TRBV20-1 and TRBJ2-7, with 10 bases identical to TRBD2. V was clipped by 5 bases and J by 3 bases; unmatched bases: 13. The CDR3 has 16 residues. The V gene's germline CDR1 is DFQATT and CDR2 SNEGSKA (reference sequence). The CDR3 here is CSAPTLGLAENYEQYF. CDR3 DNA: TGCAGTGCTCCGACCCTTGGACTAGCGGAGAACTACGAGCAGTACTTC.

The chain combines TRBV28 with TRBJ1-3; D remains unclear. CDR3 length equals 18 residues. The germline gives CDR1 MDHEN, CDR2 SYDVKM. The germline V and J ends were trimmed by 6 bases and 0 bases, with 21 bases remaining between them. CDR3 loop: CASSDPLRTDDSGNTIYF. CDR3 DNA sequence: TGTGCCAGCAGCGACCCACTTCGGACGGATGACTCTGGAAACACCATATATTTT.

This clonotype appeared many times. The chain employs TRBV19 and TRBJ2-1; 7 nucleotides line up with TRBD1. Germline-derived CDR1 and CDR2 are LNHDA and SQIVND (reference sequence). V shed 5 bases and J 6 bases; nucleotides not matched to a gene: 4. The CDR3 has 13 residues. The CDR3 protein is CASSERTGNEQFF. CDR3 DNA sequence: TGTGCCAGTAGTGAGAGGACAGGCAATGAGCAGTTCTTC.

This chain connects TRBV19 to TRBJ1-2, with D hard to call. Trimming stripped 4 bases from V and 7 bases from J, with 16 bases between. This CDR3 is 14 amino acids long. The V gene's germline CDR1 is LNHDA and CDR2 SQIVND (reference sequence). CDR3 bases: TGTGCCAGTAGTAGGTTGGGTCAGGCCTGTGGCTACACCTTC. It encodes CASSRLGQACGYTF. The variable domain in full, with the rest retrieved from reference TRBV19 and TRBJ1-2, is DGGITQSPKYLFRKEGQNVTLSCEQNLNHDAMYWYRQDPGQGLRLIYYSQIVNDFQKGDIAEGYSVSREKKESFPLTVTSAQKNPTAFYLCASSRLGQACGYTFGSGTRLTVV.

This clonotype was observed at least ten times. The rearrangement joins TRBV19 to TRBJ1-5; TRBD1 is a possible D gene (6 bases). Between the trimmed V and J ends, which lost 8 bases and 6 bases, there was a span of 14 bases. Germline values: CDR1 LNHDA, CDR2 SQIVND (reference sequence). CDR3 size: 13 residues. CDR3 region: CASSVQGGQPQHF. DNA of the CDR3: TGTGCCAGTTCCGTCCAAGGGGGTCAGCCCCAGCATTTT. The full variable domain, rest sourced from reference TRBV19 and TRBJ1-5, is DGGITQSPKYLFRKEGQNVTLSCEQNLNHDAMYWYRQDPGQGLRLIYYSQIVNDFQKGDIAEGYSVSREKKESFPLTVTSAQKNPTAFYLCASSVQGGQPQHFGDGTRLSIL.

This clonotype has ten or more counts. J is TRBJ1-3 and V is TRBV13, with D possibly being TRBD1 (5 bases). The CDR3 runs to 16 residues. Trimming left V 5 bases short and J 0 bases short, with 14 bases between. Per the germline V gene, CDR1 is PRHDT and CDR2 is FYEKMQ (reference sequence). For the CDR3, the DNA is TGTGCCAGCAGCCTACGACAGTTGGGCTCTGGAAACACCATATATTTT. Protein: CASSLRQLGSGNTIYF.

This clonotype was observed at least ten times. The gene calls are TRBV12-3 or TRBV12-4 and TRBJ1-2, with 10 nucleotides matching TRBD1. V lost 7 bases to trimming and J lost 8 bases; unmatched junction nucleotides: 16. The CDR3 is 16 amino acids. DNA of the CDR3: TGTGCCAGCACCAAACGAGGGGACAGGGGAGATGGAGGCTACACCTTC. Translated: CASTKRGDRGDGGYTF.

The chain couples TRBV29-1 to TRBJ2-3; 16 bases match TRBD2. This CDR3 spans 17 amino acids. V lost 6 bases to trimming and J lost 4 bases; unmatched junction nucleotides: 10. CDR1 is SQVTM and CDR2 is ANQGSEA in the germline V gene. CDR3 residues: CSVCLIGTSGRADTQYF. The CDR3 DNA reads as TGCAGCGTCTGTTTGATCGGGACTAGCGGGAGGGCAGATACGCAGTATTTT.

This clonotype was observed many times. The chain joins TRBV28 to TRBJ2-7; D is possibly TRBD2 (6 bases). From germline, CDR1 is MDHEN and CDR2 SYDVKM. The CDR3 length is 16 residues. Trimming took off 1 base at V and 0 bases at J, with 13 bases between the two ends. This chain's CDR3 is CASSLSGDPTSYEQYF. CDR3 DNA sequence: TGTGCCAGCAGTTTATCGGGGGACCCTACCTCCTACGAGCAGTACTTC. The full variable domain, its missing parts supplied by reference TRBV28 and TRBJ2-7, is DVKVTQSSRYLVKRTGEKVFLECVQDMDHENMFWYRQDPGLGLRLIYFSYDVKMKEKGDIPEGYSVSREKKERFSLILESASTNQTSMYLCASSLSGDPTSYEQYFGPGTRLTVT.

This clonotype occurred many times. The chain recombines TRBV19 with TRBJ1-5, with D maybe TRBD1 (5 bases). CDR3 size: 17 residues. Germline CDR1 and CDR2: LNHDA and SQIVND (reference sequence). The germline V and J ends were trimmed by 6 bases and 8 bases, with 26 bases remaining between them. The CDR3: CASRPSRAKNLREPQHF. DNA for the CDR3: TGTGCCAGTAGGCCCTCCCGGGCTAAAAACCTCAGGGAGCCCCAGCATTTT.

In this sample, this clonotype turned up many times. The gene calls are TRBV7-2 and TRBJ2-7; no firm D call. CDR3 length equals 14 residues. Between the trimmed V and J ends, which lost 0 bases and 1 base, there was a span of 7 bases. Germline V gene data show CDR1 as SGHTA and CDR2 as FQGNSA. The CDR3 DNA sequence: TGTGCCAGCAGCTTAGCGGTTGAATCCTACGAGCAGTACTTC. Translating it yields CASSLAVESYEQYF.

This clonotype was found a few times. A much larger clone sits a single nucleotide away, making a read error possible. The V call is TRBV28, the J call TRBJ2-5, with 8 bases fitting TRBD2. The V gene's germline CDR1 is MDHEN and CDR2 SYDVKM. The CDR3 consists of 14 residues. This CDR3 is CASSVVLAEETQCF. CDR3 nucleotide sequence: TGTGCCAGCAGTGTCGTACTAGCGGAAGAGACCCAGTGCTTC.

This clonotype has at least ten counts. The V and J genes are TRBV6-5 and TRBJ2-1, with 9 bases lining up with TRBD2. This CDR3 contains 14 residues. In germline, CDR1 is MNHEY, CDR2 SVGAGI. The ends lost 2 bases at V and 4 bases at J; junction bases unmatched: 0. This CDR3 is CASSYTSGYNEQFF. The CDR3 region has the DNA TGTGCCAGCAGTTACACTAGCGGGTACAATGAGCAGTTCTTC.

This clonotype has a count of ten or more. The rearrangement uses TRBV3-1 and TRBJ2-2; 7 bases match TRBD1. V was clipped by 4 bases and J by 5 bases; unmatched bases: 10. Germline V gene lookup returns CDR1 LGHDT and CDR2 YNNKEL (reference sequence). The CDR3 totals 16 residues. The CDR3 DNA is TGTGCCAGCAGCCCCGTCAGGGGACAGCTTACCGGGGAGCTGTTTTTT. Protein sequence: CASSPVRGQLTGELFF. Full variable domain (rest looked up from reference TRBV3-1 and TRBJ2-2): DTAVSQTPKYLVTQMGNDKSIKCEQNLGHDTMYWYKQDSKKFLKIMFSYNNKELIINETVPNRFSPKSPDKAHLNLHINSLELGDSAVYFCASSPVRGQLTGELFFGEGSRLTVL.

This clonotype was detected a few times. The chain is built from TRBV5-6 and TRBJ1-5; maybe TRBD1 (6 bases). Trimming left V 2 bases short and J 4 bases short, with 13 bases between. Germline loops: CDR1 SGHDT, CDR2 YYEEEE. This CDR3 has 15 amino acids. The CDR3 bases are TGTGCCAGCAGCTTACAACAGGGAAGTAATCAGCCCCAGCATTTT. This sequence encodes CASSLQQGSNQPQHF.

This clonotype was detected many times. The chain couples TRBV6-5 to TRBJ2-1, with 13 bases fitting TRBD2. The CDR3 runs 18 residues. J gave up 4 bases and V 0 bases, and 6 bases lay outside the gene matches. Germline CDR1 is MNHEY and CDR2 is SVGAGI. The CDR3 DNA is TGTGCCAGCAGTTACTCACTAGCGGGAGGGCCGAATTACAATGAGCAGTTCTTC. It codes for CASSYSLAGGPNYNEQFF.

This clonotype appeared many times. The chain recombines TRBV11-2 with TRBJ1-2; weak D call: TRBD1 (5 bases). V was pared by 1 base and J by 4 bases, with 16 bases between. CDR3 size: 16 residues. CDR1 and CDR2 from the germline V gene are SGHAT and FQNNGV. DNA of the CDR3: TGTGCCAGCAGCTTAGCGTTCGGGACGGAACCCTATGGCTACACCTTC. It encodes CASSLAFGTEPYGYTF. The full variable domain, rest sourced from reference TRBV11-2 and TRBJ1-2, is EAGVAQSPRYKIIEKRQSVAFWCNPISGHATLYWYQQILGQGPKLLIQFQNNGVVDDSQLPKDRFSAERLKGVDSTLKIQPAKLEDSAVYLCASSLAFGTEPYGYTFGSGTRLTVV.

There are many counts of this clonotype. J is TRBJ2-3 and V is TRBV18, with TRBD2 identical over 10 bases. There are 16 residues in the CDR3. CDR1 is KGHSH and CDR2 is LQKENI in the germline V gene. V was clipped by 0 bases and J by 6 bases; unmatched bases: 6. CDR3 sequence (DNA): TGTGCCAGCTCACCACCAAGCGGGAGGGCCGGGGATACGCAGTATTTT. Translated: CASSPPSGRAGDTQYF.